The source of this TCR beta chain is a study of technical replicates of blood from several donors (TCRdb year 2017). Libraries were constructed by the immunoSEQ multiplex PCR assay. TCRdb limited this immuneACCESS table to in-frame rearrangements with V and J called. A share of clones is missing; checked studies link under half to unresolved V genes, and the rest is unexplained. This sample gives about 62,000 clones in total; around 92% of them show up just once. The ten biggest clones cover around 4.9% of the sample. In this sample, this clone turned up once. The antigen it binds to is not known. Base-call qualities are not available, and no considerably larger clone is one nucleotide away. The CDR3 numbers 15 residues from cysteine through phenylalanine. Of all the DNA, just the CDR3 is kept, 45 bases in frame from base 1. CDR1 SGHRS and CDR2 YFSETQ are derived from the germline V gene. After removal of 3 bases from V and 4 bases from J, the junction retains 4 bases not matched to a gene.

The chain employs TRBV5-1 and TRBJ2-3; 11 nucleotides in the junction match TRBD2. This clonotype originated in a human donor in good health. Some clones in this sample may be carry-over from other donors' samples. The sequenced sample was PBMCs. CDR3 reads: CASSSYSGGADTQYF. The nucleotides are TGCGCCAGCAGCTCCTATAGCGGGGGGGCAGATACGCAGTATTTT.